The present TCR beta chain was sequenced within a study of cytomegalovirus exposure and HLA in healthy donors. The V end was cut by 0 bases, the J end by 2 bases, with 7 bases between. In germline, CDR1 is SGHRS, CDR2 YFSETQ. The CDR3 covers 14 residues. Use of 60 Vbeta and 13 Jbeta primers characterized the PCR. Clones were sequenced by immunoSEQ multiplex PCR, and TCRdb holds only the in-frame ones, with some missing. Among approximately 210,000 clones listed, more than 75% were seen once. The study's findings and limits: Researchers reported in a later analysis that common viral pathogens appeared linked to several top clusters. CMV antigen specificity was confirmed in vitro for three CMV-associated chains. The study listed about 150 cytomegalovirus-associated TCR beta chains.

With respect to this clone: The antigen is undetermined.

This clonotype was obtained from a male donor in good health and CMV-seropositive. V usage is TRBV5-1 and J usage is TRBJ2-3; no clear D gene. What was sequenced was PBMCs. Here the CDR3 reads CASSLVQYTDTQYF. The CDR3 DNA reads TGCGCCAGCAGCTTGGTTCAGTACACAGATACGCAGTATTTT. Looking up the rest from reference TRBV5-1 and TRBJ2-3 gives the full variable domain: KAGVTQTPRYLIKTRGQQVTLSCSPISGHRSVSWYQQTPGQGLQFLFEYFSETQRNKGNFPGRFSGRQFSNSRSEMNVSTLELGDSALYLCASSLVQYTDTQYFGPGTRLTVL.